These T cell receptor beta chains were read from a single sample in a study of shared clonotypes between healthy human individuals. Profiling relied on immunoSEQ multiplex PCR, and the TCRdb table lists in-frame clones only, not all of them. The profile shows approximately 2.3 million clones, over 90% of them singletons. The sequenced sample was naive CD4+ T cells from PBMCs. The source is a man aged 18 to 30 in good health. Some clones in this sample may be carry-over from other donors' samples. The CDR3 runs from the conserved cysteine through the conserved F or W. The order of the fields is D gene, J gene, clone size, V gene, CDR3 protein, CDR3 DNA. The D gene is left open where the match is weak. Not all rows give a size; the values are once, few, many and, for expanded clones, a class.

>NA|TRBJ1-4|NA|TRBV10-2
CASAPGTTGEKLFF
TGCGCCAGCGCCCCCGGGACCACCGGTGAAAAACTGTTTTTT
>TRBD1|TRBJ1-4|NA|TRBV2
CASSLQGAPNEKLFF
TGTGCCAGCAGCCTACAGGGGGCGCCTAATGAAAAACTGTTTTTT
>TRBD1|TRBJ2-5|NA|TRBV5-1
CASSLDTGGGKTQYF
TGCGCCAGCAGCTTGGATACAGGGGGCGGGAAGACCCAGTACTTC
>NA|TRBJ2-7|once|TRBV7-3
CASSPSKREQYF
TGTGCCAGCAGCCCCTCTAAGCGCGAGCAGTACTTC
>NA|TRBJ1-1|NA|TRBV18
CASSPRASMNTEAFF
TGTGCCAGCTCACCGCGGGCCAGCATGAACACTGAAGCTTTCTTT
>TRBD1|TRBJ2-3|NA|TRBV5-1
CASSPSTGPDTQYF
TGCGCCAGCAGCCCTTCGACAGGGCCCGATACGCAGTATTTT
>NA|TRBJ1-5|NA|TRBV4-3
CASSQDLRGGSNQPQHF
TGCGCCAGCAGCCAAGATTTACGCGGGGGTAGCAATCAGCCCCAGCATTTT
>TRBD2|TRBJ2-2|NA|TRBV5-4
CASSPVLAGAGELFF
TGTGCCAGCAGCCCCGTCCTAGCGGGAGCCGGGGAGCTGTTTTTT
>NA|TRBJ2-7|NA|TRBV5-6
CASSFGQGPYEQYF
NA
>TRBD1|TRBJ1-2|NA|TRBV5-4
CASSETGGYGYTF
TGTGCCAGCAGCGAAACAGGGGGCTATGGCTACACCTTC
>NA|TRBJ2-1|NA|TRBV19
CASSIKGYYNEQFF
TGTGCCAGTAGTATAAAGGGCTATTACAATGAGCAGTTCTTC
>NA|TRBJ1-2|NA|TRBV6-1
CASSAAGNYGYTF
TGTGCCAGCAGTGCGGCAGGAAACTATGGCTACACCTTC
>NA|TRBJ2-1|NA|TRBV10-1
CASSRTSTNEQFF
TGCGCCAGCAGTCGGACTTCGACCAATGAGCAGTTCTTC
>NA|TRBJ1-5|NA|TRBV2
CASSDRLSNQPQHF
TGTGCCAGCAGTGATCGTCTTAGCAATCAGCCCCAGCATTTT
>TRBD2|TRBJ2-7|NA|TRBV11-2
CASSLEGTSGISYEQYF
TGTGCCAGCAGCTTAGAGGGGACTAGCGGGATTTCCTACGAGCAGTACTTC
>NA|TRBJ1-3|NA|TRBV7-2
CASSLATGSGNTIYF
TGTGCCAGCAGCTTAGCGACAGGCTCTGGAAACACCATATATTTT
>NA|TRBJ2-1|NA|TRBV19
CASRDRGTSDEQFF
TGTGCCAGTAGAGATAGGGGGACTTCCGATGAGCAGTTCTTC
>NA|TRBJ1-4|NA|TRBV11-2
CASSLSGVEEKLFF
TGTGCCAGCAGCCTTTCGGGGGTTGAAGAAAAACTGTTTTTT